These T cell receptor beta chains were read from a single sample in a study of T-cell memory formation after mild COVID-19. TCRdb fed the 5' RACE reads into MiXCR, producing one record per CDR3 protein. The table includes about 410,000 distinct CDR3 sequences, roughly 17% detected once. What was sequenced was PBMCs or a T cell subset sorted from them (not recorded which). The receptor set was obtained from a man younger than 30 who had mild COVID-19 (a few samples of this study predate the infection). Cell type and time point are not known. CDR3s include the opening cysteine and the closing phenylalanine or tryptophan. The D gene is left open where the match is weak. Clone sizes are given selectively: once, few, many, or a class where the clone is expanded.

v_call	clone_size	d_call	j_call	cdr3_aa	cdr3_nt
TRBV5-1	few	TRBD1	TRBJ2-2	CASSRGQGARTGELFF	TGCGCCAGCAGCCGGGGACAGGGGGCTCGCACCGGGGAGCTGTTTTTT
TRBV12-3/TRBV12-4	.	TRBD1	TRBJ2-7	CASRQGRYEQYF	TGTGCCAGCAGACAGGGGCGCTACGAGCAGTACTTC
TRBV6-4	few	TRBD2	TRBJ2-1	CASSDGRGGYNEQFF	TGTGCCAGCAGTGACGGCCGGGGGGGATACAATGAGCAGTTCTTC
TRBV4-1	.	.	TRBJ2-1	CASSQGRGVFF	TGCGCCAGCAGCCAAGGTCGAGGGGTGTTCTTC
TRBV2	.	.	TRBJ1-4	CASSLDSGTGKLFF	TGTGCCAGCAGTCTGGACAGTGGGACGGGGAAACTGTTTTTT
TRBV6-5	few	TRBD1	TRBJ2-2	CASSWTGNTGELFF	TGTGCCAGCAGTTGGACAGGGAACACCGGGGAGCTGTTTTTT
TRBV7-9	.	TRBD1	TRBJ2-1	CASSKGQGYYNEQFF	TGTGCCAGCAGCAAGGGACAGGGATACTACAATGAGCAGTTCTTC
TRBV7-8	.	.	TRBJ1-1	CASSTRDVNTEAFF	TGTGCCAGCAGCACCCGGGATGTCAACACTGAAGCTTTCTTT
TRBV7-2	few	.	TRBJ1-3	CASSREGDGGNTIYF	TGTGCCAGCAGCCGCGAGGGGGACGGTGGAAACACCATATATTTT
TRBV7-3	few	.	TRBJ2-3	CASSLHGGVTDTQYF	TGTGCCAGCAGCTTACACGGGGGAGTCACAGATACGCAGTATTTT
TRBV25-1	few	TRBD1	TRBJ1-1	CASTPEQGAAEAFF	TGTGCCAGCACTCCCGAACAGGGGGCCGCTGAAGCTTTCTTT
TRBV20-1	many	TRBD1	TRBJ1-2	CSARDGDRGNYGYTF	TGCAGTGCTAGAGATGGGGACAGGGGAAACTATGGCTACACCTTC
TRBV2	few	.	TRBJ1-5	CASSDRAKRVQHF	TGTGCCAGCAGTGATAGGGCTAAGAGGGTCCAGCATTTT
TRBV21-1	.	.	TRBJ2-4	CASSKAGVEGENIQYF	TGTGCCAGCAGCAAAGCAGGGGTTGAGGGGGAAAACATTCAGTACTTC
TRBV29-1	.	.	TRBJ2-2	CSVRQVNTGELFF	TGCAGCGTTCGGCAGGTCAACACCGGGGAGCTGTTTTTT
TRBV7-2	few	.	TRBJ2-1	CASTQGLADYNEQFF	TGTGCCAGCACCCAGGGGCTAGCGGACTACAATGAGCAGTTCTTC
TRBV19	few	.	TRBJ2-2	CASSIAFLRYNTGELFF	TGTGCCAGTAGTATAGCCTTCTTGCGCTACAACACCGGGGAGCTGTTTTTT
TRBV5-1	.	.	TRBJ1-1	CASSFGHGGTEAFF	TGCGCCAGCAGCTTTGGACACGGTGGCACTGAAGCTTTCTTT
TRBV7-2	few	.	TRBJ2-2	CASSSIIGGAGTGELFF	TGTGCCAGCAGCTCCATCATCGGAGGGGCAGGTACCGGGGAGCTGTTTTTT
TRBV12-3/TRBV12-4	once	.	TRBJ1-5	CASSSTASNQPQHF	TGTGCCAGCAGTTCGACAGCGAGCAATCAGCCCCAGCATTTT
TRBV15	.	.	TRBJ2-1	CATSRDWHEQFF	TGTGCCACCAGCAGAGATTGGCATGAGCAGTTCTTC
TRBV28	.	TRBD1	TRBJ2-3	CASSFSGTGGETQYF	TGTGCCAGCAGTTTCTCCGGGACAGGGGGCGAAACGCAGTATTTT
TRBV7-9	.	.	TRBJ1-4	CASSLAYMGHRSEKLFF	TGTGCCAGCAGCTTAGCGTACATGGGACACCGGTCTGAAAAACTGTTTTTT
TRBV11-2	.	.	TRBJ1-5	CASSLTEGNQPQHF	TGTGCCAGCAGCTTAACCGAGGGCAATCAGCCCCAGCATTTT
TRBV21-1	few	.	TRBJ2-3	CASSKGGLHTDTQYF	TGTGCCAGCAGCAAAGGTGGACTCCACACAGATACGCAGTATTTT
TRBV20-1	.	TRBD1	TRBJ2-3	CSLWQGATDTQYF	TGCTCACTCTGGCAGGGGGCGACAGATACGCAGTATTTT
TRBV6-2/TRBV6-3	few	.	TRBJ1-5	CASSSAGTGNQPQHF	TGTGCCAGCAGTTCGGCCGGGACTGGGAATCAGCCCCAGCATTTT
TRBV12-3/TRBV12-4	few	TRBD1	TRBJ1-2	CASRRRQGDPGGYTF	TGTGCCAGCAGACGGAGACAGGGGGATCCCGGGGGCTACACCTTC
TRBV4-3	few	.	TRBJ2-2	CASSRGKGDTGELFF	TGCGCCAGCAGCCGGGGGAAGGGGGACACCGGGGAGCTGTTTTTT
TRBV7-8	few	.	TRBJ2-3	CASSLGQKDTQYF	TGTGCCAGCAGCTTAGGGCAGAAGGATACGCAGTATTTT
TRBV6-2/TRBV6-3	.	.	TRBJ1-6	CASGRAIYNSPLHF	TGTGCCAGCGGCAGGGCTATCTATAATTCACCCCTCCACTTT
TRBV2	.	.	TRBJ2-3	CATMGGAADTQYF	TGTGCCACGATGGGGGGGGCGGCAGATACGCAGTATTTT
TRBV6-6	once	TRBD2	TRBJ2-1	CASSYTSGYNEQFF	TGTGCCAGCAGTTACACTAGCGGTTACAATGAGCAGTTCTTC
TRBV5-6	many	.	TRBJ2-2	CASSLAILGPGELFF	TGTGCCAGCAGCTTGGCCATTCTGGGTCCCGGGGAGCTGTTTTTT
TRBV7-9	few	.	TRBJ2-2	CASSPRTRELFF	TGTGCCAGCAGCCCTAGGACTCGGGAGCTGTTTTTT
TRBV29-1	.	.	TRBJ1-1	CSVEVRRGWATEAFF	TGCAGCGTTGAAGTTAGGCGGGGATGGGCCACTGAAGCTTTCTTT
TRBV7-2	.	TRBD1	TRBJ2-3	CASSLGGQGATDTQYF	TGTGCCAGCAGCTTAGGTGGACAGGGGGCGACAGATACGCAGTATTTT
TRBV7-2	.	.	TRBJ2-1	CASSLARNPYNEQFF	TGTGCCAGCAGCTTAGCGCGAAACCCTTACAATGAGCAGTTCTTC
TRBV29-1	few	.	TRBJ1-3	CSVVTAGNTIYF	TGCAGCGTTGTGACTGCTGGAAACACCATATATTTT
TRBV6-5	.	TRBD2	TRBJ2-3	CASSYISAASGADTQYF	TGTGCCAGCAGTTACATCTCGGCGGCTAGCGGGGCGGATACGCAGTATTTT
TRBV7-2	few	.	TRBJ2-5	CASSFQSIQETQYF	TGTGCCAGCAGCTTTCAGTCTATCCAAGAGACCCAGTACTTC
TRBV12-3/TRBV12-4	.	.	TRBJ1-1	CASSSRTANTEAFF	TGTGCCAGCAGTTCAAGGACCGCGAACACTGAAGCTTTCTTT
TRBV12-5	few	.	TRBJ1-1	CASGLTVQGEAFF	TGTGCTAGTGGTTTGACAGTCCAGGGTGAAGCTTTCTTT
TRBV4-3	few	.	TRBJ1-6	CASSERSYNSPLHF	TGCGCCAGCAGCGAACGGTCCTATAATTCACCCCTCCACTTT
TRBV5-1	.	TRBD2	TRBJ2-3	CASSGEGLAGGPPTDTQYF	TGCGCCAGCAGCGGAGAGGGACTAGCGGGGGGGCCTCCCACAGATACGCAGTATTTT
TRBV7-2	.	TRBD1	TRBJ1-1	CASSAPGQGIPEAFF	TGTGCCAGCAGCGCGCCGGGACAGGGCATACCTGAAGCTTTCTTT
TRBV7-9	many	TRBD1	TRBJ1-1	CASSLQGARNTEAFF	TGTGCCAGCAGCTTACAGGGGGCGCGGAACACTGAAGCTTTCTTT
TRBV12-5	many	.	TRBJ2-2	CASGLVAGELFF	TGTGCTAGTGGTTTGGTAGCCGGGGAGCTGTTTTTT
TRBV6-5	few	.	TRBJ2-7	CASNSVSQSPNHEQYF	TGTGCCAGCAATTCAGTCTCCCAAAGCCCTAACCACGAGCAGTACTTC
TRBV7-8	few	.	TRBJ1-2	CASSLGVLNGYTF	TGTGCCAGCAGCTTAGGAGTCCTTAATGGCTACACCTTC
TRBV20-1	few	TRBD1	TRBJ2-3	CSARDRGIGDTQYF	TGCAGTGCAAGGGACAGGGGGATAGGAGATACGCAGTATTTT
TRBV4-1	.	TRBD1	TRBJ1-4	CASSQGTGGTNEKLFF	TGCGCCAGCAGCCAAGGGACAGGGGGAACTAATGAAAAACTGTTTTTT